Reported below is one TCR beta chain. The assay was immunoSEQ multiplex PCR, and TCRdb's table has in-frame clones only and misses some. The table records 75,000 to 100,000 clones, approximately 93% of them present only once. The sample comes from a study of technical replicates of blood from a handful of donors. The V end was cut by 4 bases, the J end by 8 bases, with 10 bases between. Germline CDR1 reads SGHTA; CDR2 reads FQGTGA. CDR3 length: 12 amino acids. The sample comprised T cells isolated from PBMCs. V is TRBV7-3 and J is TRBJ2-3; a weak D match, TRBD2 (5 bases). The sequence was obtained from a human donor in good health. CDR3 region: CASSSDSGTQYF. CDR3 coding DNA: TGTGCCAGCAGCTCGGACTCCGGTACGCAGTATTTT.